Listed below are T cell receptor beta chains from one sample, sequenced in a study of cytomegalovirus exposure and HLA in healthy donors. Using immunoSEQ multiplex PCR, the repertoire was profiled, and TCRdb retains in-frame clones only, with some absent. The sample consists of 150,000 or so clones, 70% to 80% of them appearing once. The sequenced material came from PBMCs. The receptors were gathered from a woman aged 40 to 50 in good health and CMV-seronegative. Each CDR3 is given with its conserved first and last residue. The order of the fields is J gene, clone size, V gene, CDR3 length, D gene, CDR3 protein, CDR3 DNA. The D gene is left open where the match is weak. The size field is filled for only some rows; it gives once, few, many or a size class.

TRBJ2-7 . TRBV7-8 12 TRBD1 CASSPRDRGQYF TGTGCCAGCAGCCCTAGAGACAGGGGACAGTACTTC
TRBJ2-7 . TRBV27 14 . CASSLSGRSYEQYF TGTGCCAGCAGTTTATCGGGGAGGTCCTACGAGCAGTACTTC
TRBJ1-2 . TRBV5-6 12 TRBD1 CASSLSGGGYTF TGTGCCAGCAGCTTGTCAGGGGGTGGCTACACCTTC
TRBJ2-1 . TRBV7-9 15 TRBD2 CASSFQRGGSHEQFF TGTGCCAGCAGCTTTCAGCGGGGGGGCTCCCATGAGCAGTTCTTC
TRBJ2-1 . TRBV27 11 . CASRISNEQFF TGTGCCAGCAGAATCAGCAATGAGCAGTTCTTC
TRBJ2-7 . TRBV7-9 15 . CASSLVQGYSYEQYF TGTGCCAGCAGCTTAGTCCAGGGCTATTCCTACGAGCAGTACTTC
TRBJ1-1 once TRBV7-9 11 . CASSSLTEAFF TGTGCCAGCAGCTCTCTCACTGAAGCTTTCTTT
TRBJ2-3 . TRBV27 14 . CASSLSNTPDTQYF TGTGCCAGCAGTTTATCGAACACACCAGATACGCAGTATTTT
TRBJ2-5 . TRBV27 12 TRBD1 CASSLRDRDWYF TGTGCCAGCAGTTTACGGGACAGGGACTGGTACTTC
TRBJ2-3 few TRBV5-1 16 TRBD2 CASSFSESSGGNTQYF TGCGCCAGCAGCTTTTCGGAATCTAGCGGGGGGAATACGCAGTATTTT
TRBJ1-2 . TRBV10-3 13 . CAISELQVLGYTF TGTGCCATCAGTGAGCTTCAGGTTCTTGGCTACACCTTC
TRBJ1-2 . TRBV7-2 14 TRBD1 CASSQGQSNYGYTF TGTGCCAGCAGCCAGGGACAGAGTAACTATGGCTACACCTTC
TRBJ1-1 once TRBV5-6 14 TRBD1 CASSFGTGGGEAFF TGTGCCAGCAGCTTTGGGACAGGGGGCGGAGAAGCTTTCTTT
TRBJ1-1 . TRBV5-5 17 TRBD1 CASSFLQSGTVNTEAFF TGTGCCAGCAGCTTTTTACAATCCGGGACAGTGAACACTGAAGCTTTCTTT
TRBJ1-4 . TRBV7-9 16 . CASSPPGRTDGEKLFF TGTGCCAGCAGCCCCCCGGGTAGGACAGATGGTGAAAAACTGTTTTTT
TRBJ2-1 . TRBV5-1 14 TRBD1 CASSLAEGAREQFF TGCGCCAGCAGCTTGGCCGAGGGGGCACGGGAGCAGTTCTTC
TRBJ1-2 . TRBV18 15 . CASNVRTPGNYGYTF TGTGCCAGTAACGTCCGGACCCCGGGAAACTATGGCTACACCTTC
TRBJ2-7 . TRBV5-1 18 . CASSPRGWETQSSYEQYF TGCGCCAGCAGTCCCCGGGGGTGGGAAACCCAAAGCTCCTACGAGCAGTACTTC
TRBJ1-4 . TRBV7-8 16 TRBD1 CASSAGPGQINEKLFF TGTGCCAGCAGCGCGGGGCCGGGACAGATTAATGAAAAACTGTTTTTT
TRBJ1-1 . TRBV9 13 . CASSEEVASGSFF .
TRBJ2-5 once TRBV4-1 15 . CASSDSGQGKETQYF TGCGCCAGCAGCGATTCGGGTCAGGGGAAAGAGACCCAGTACTTC
TRBJ1-2 . TRBV2 13 TRBD1 CASKGEQGAHNTF TGTGCCAGCAAGGGGGAGCAGGGGGCGCATAACACCTTC
TRBJ1-2 . TRBV9 14 . CASSVATGKNGYTF TGTGCCAGCAGCGTAGCTACAGGGAAGAATGGCTACACCTTC
TRBJ1-1 few TRBV5-6 15 TRBD1 CASSLSGQGRTEAFF TGTGCCAGCAGCTTGTCGGGACAGGGCCGCACTGAAGCTTTCTTT
TRBJ2-7 . TRBV4-1 17 TRBD1 CASSQVASGTGTYEQYF TGCGCCAGCAGCCAAGTGGCCTCCGGGACAGGGACCTACGAGCAGTACTTC
TRBJ2-5 . TRBV5-1 17 TRBD2 CASSFSRTSGLQETQYF TGCGCCAGCAGCTTCTCTCGGACTAGCGGTCTTCAAGAGACCCAGTACTTC
TRBJ2-7 . TRBV7-2 14 TRBD2 CASSLTSGPYEQYF TGTGCCAGCAGCCTCACTAGCGGGCCCTACGAGCAGTACTTC
TRBJ2-1 . TRBV6-6 15 . CASSYGGETRVEQFF TGTGCCAGCAGTTACGGAGGGGAGACTAGAGTGGAGCAGTTCTTC
TRBJ2-1 . TRBV29-1 17 TRBD2 CSVEVVALAGALNEQFF TGCAGCGTTGAGGTTGTCGCGCTAGCGGGAGCCTTGAATGAGCAGTTCTTC
TRBJ2-3 . TRBV2 14 . CARGGSRTTDTQYF TGTGCCAGGGGGGGTTCTAGGACGACAGATACGCAGTATTTT
TRBJ1-4 . TRBV18 15 TRBD1 CASSPPGQINEKLFF TGTGCCAGCTCACCACCGGGACAGATTAATGAAAAACTGTTTTTT
TRBJ2-3 . TRBV28 17 . CASSLPFTGTSTDTQYF TGTGCCAGCAGTCTCCCTTTTACCGGGACTAGCACAGATACGCAGTATTTT
TRBJ1-4 . TRBV4-1 15 . CASSQDRPRNEKLFF TGCGCCAGCAGCCAAGATCGGCCCAGGAATGAAAAACTGTTTTTT
TRBJ2-7 . TRBV13 15 TRBD1 CASSSGDRLTYEQYF TGTGCCAGCAGCTCTGGGGACAGGTTAACCTACGAGCAGTACTTC
TRBJ2-3 . TRBV10-1 16 . CASSEFSQASSDTQYF TGCGCCAGCAGTGAGTTTTCACAGGCCTCGTCGGATACGCAGTATTTT
TRBJ1-1 . TRBV18 13 . CASSPSVNTEAFF TGTGCCAGCTCACCATCAGTGAACACTGAAGCTTTCTTT
TRBJ2-1 . TRBV11-2 16 . CASSLVPQDSYNEQFF TGTGCCAGCAGCTTAGTCCCACAGGATTCCTACAATGAGCAGTTCTTC